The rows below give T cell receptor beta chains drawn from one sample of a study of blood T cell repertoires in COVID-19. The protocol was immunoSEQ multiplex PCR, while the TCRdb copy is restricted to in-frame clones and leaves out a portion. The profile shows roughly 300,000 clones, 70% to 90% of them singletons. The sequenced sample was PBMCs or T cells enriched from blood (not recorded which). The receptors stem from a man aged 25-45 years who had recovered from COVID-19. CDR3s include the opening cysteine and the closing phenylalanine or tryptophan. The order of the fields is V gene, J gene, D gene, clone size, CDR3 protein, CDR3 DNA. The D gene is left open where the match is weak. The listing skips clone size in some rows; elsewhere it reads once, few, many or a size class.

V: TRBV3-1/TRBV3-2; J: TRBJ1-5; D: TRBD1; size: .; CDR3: CASSLTGGNQPQHF; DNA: TGTGCCAGCAGTCTGACAGGGGGCAATCAGCCCCAGCATTTT
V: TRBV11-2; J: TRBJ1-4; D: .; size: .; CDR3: CASSYGRVPWGEKLFF; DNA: TGTGCCAGCAGTTATGGGAGGGTCCCGTGGGGGGAAAAACTGTTTTTT
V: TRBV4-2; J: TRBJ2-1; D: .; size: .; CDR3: CASSQDRGGYNEQFF; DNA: TGTGCCAGCAGCCAAGATCGTGGGGGGTACAATGAGCAGTTCTTC
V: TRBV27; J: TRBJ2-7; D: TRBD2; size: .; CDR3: CASSRGLAGVIEQYF; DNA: TGTGCCAGCAGCCGTGGACTAGCGGGAGTGATCGAGCAGTACTTC
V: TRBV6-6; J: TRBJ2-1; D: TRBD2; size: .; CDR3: CASSSLLAGRDNEQFF; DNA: TGTGCCAGCAGTTCTCTCCTAGCGGGAAGGGACAATGAGCAGTTCTTC
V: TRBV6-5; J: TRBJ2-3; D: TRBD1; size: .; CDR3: CASKPGQTLGTQYF; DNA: TGTGCCAGCAAGCCGGGACAGACCCTCGGTACGCAGTATTTT
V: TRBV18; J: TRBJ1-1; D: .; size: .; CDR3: CASSPRPEGYAEAFF; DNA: TGTGCCAGCTCACCAAGACCGGAGGGGTACGCTGAAGCTTTCTTT
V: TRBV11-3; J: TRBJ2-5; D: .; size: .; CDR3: CASRQKGETQYF; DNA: TGTGCCAGCAGGCAGAAGGGGGAGACCCAGTACTTC
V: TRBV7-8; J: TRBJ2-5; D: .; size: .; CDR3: CASSLALHIQEIQYF; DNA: TGTGCCAGCAGCTTAGCGCTGCATATCCAAGAGATCCAGTACTTC
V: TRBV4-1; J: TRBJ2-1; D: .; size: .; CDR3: CASSLETLVSSYNEQFF; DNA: TGCGCCAGCAGCCTCGAGACTCTAGTAAGCTCCTACAATGAGCAGTTCTTC
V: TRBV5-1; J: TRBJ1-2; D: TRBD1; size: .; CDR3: CASSLDAGGGYGYTF; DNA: TGCGCCAGCAGCTTGGATGCAGGGGGAGGCTATGGCTACACCTTC
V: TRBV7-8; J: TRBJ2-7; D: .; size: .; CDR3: CASTLVGAGEQYF; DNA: TGTGCCAGCACCCTTGTGGGGGCAGGCGAGCAGTACTTC
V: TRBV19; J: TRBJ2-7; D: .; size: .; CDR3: CASSYGGNEQYF; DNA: TGTGCCAGTAGTTACGGCGGGAATGAGCAGTACTTC
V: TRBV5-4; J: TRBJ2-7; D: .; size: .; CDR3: CASSLEAPGEQYF; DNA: TGTGCCAGCAGCTTGGAGGCCCCGGGGGAGCAGTACTTC
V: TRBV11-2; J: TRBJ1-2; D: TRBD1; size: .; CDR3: CASSLGYRGQGYTF; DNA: TGTGCCAGCAGCTTAGGATACAGGGGGCAAGGCTACACCTTC
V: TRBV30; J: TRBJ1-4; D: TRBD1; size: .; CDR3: CAWSPDRVEEKLFF; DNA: TGTGCCTGGAGTCCAGACAGGGTTGAAGAAAAACTGTTTTTT
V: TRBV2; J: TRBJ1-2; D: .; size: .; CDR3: CASSGHTAMAYGYTF; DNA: TGTGCCAGCAGTGGACACACCGCAATGGCCTATGGCTACACCTTC
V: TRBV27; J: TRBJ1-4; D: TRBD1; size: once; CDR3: CASSLQGAGEKLFF; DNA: TGTGCCAGCAGTTTACAGGGGGCGGGTGAAAAACTGTTTTTT
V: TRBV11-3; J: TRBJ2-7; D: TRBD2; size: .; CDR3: CASSSATSGGYEQYF; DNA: TGTGCCAGCAGCTCCGCGACTAGCGGGGGTTACGAGCAGTACTTC
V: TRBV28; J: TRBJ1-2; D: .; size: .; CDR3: CATSSGRGYGYTF; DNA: TGTGCCACCTCGTCGGGCAGGGGCTATGGCTACACCTTC